This T cell receptor beta chain emerged from a study of cytomegalovirus exposure and HLA in healthy donors. Trimming left V 1 base short and J 6 bases short, with 4 bases between. Germline V gene sequence: CDR1 LNHDA, CDR2 SQIVND (reference sequence). This CDR3 is 12 amino acids long. Researchers ran the PCR with 60 Vbeta and 13 Jbeta primers. Here immunoSEQ multiplex PCR was the method, and the copy in TCRdb shows in-frame clones only, minus some. The sample has around 150,000 clones; approximately 84% are singletons. The sequenced material came from PBMCs. The receptor's source is a male donor in good health and CMV-seropositive. The gene calls are TRBV19 and TRBJ2-1, with no clear D. The CDR3 spells CASSIVSNEQFF. CDR3 sequence (DNA): TGTGCCAGTAGTATAGTATCCAATGAGCAGTTCTTC.